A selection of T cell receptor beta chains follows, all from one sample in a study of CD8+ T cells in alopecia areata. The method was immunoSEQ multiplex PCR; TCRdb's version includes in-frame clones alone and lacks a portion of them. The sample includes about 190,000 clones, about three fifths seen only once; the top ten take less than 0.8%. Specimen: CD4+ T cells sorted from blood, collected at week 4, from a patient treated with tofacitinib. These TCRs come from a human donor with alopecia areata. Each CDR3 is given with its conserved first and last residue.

CDR3aa: CSASLNYGYTF
v_gene: TRBV20-1
len: 11

CDR3aa: CASSVQGPSYEQYF
v_gene: TRBV28
len: 14

CDR3aa: CASSPHGRIYEQYF
v_gene: TRBV7-2
len: 14

CDR3aa: CASSPPAGLEQFF
v_gene: TRBV6-5
len: 13

CDR3aa: CSVEGDRGLREQFF
v_gene: TRBV29-1
len: 14

CDR3aa: CASKDLKVQETQYF
v_gene: TRBV5-1
len: 14

CDR3aa: CAWSGPGLAFIQYF
v_gene: TRBV30
len: 14

CDR3aa: CASRGSSGGELFF
v_gene: TRBV25-1
len: 13

CDR3aa: CSAGSNTQYF
v_gene: TRBV20-1
len: 10

CDR3aa: CAWRAVSETQYF
v_gene: TRBV30
len: 12

CDR3aa: CASSFPGSSYNEQFF
v_gene: TRBV7-2
len: 15

CDR3aa: CASSMGPPNTGELFF
v_gene: TRBV5-1
len: 15

CDR3aa: CASSVETGRVYEQYF
v_gene: TRBV2
len: 15